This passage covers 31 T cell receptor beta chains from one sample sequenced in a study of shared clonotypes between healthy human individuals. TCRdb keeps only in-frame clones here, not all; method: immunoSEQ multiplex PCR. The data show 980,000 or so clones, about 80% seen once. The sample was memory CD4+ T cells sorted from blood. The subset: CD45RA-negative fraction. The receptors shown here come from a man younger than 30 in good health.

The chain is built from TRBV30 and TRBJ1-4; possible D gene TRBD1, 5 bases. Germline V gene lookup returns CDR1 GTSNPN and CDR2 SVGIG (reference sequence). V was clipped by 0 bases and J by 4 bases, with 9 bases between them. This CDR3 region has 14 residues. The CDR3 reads CAWSVGQNNEKLFF. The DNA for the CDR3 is TGTGCCTGGAGTGTGGGGCAGAATAATGAAAAACTGTTTTTT. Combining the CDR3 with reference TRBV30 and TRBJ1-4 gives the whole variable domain SQTIHQWPATLVQPVGSPLSLECTVEGTSNPNLYWYRQAAGRGLQLLFYSVGIGQISSEVPQNLSASRPQDRQFILSSKKLLLSDSGFYLCAWSVGQNNEKLFFGSGTQLSVL.

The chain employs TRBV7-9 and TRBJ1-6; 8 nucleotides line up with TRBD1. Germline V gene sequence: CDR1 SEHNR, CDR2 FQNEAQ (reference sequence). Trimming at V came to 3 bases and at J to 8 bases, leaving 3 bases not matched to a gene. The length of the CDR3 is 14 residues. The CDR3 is CASSLSQGDSPLHF. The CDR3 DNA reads TGTGCCAGCAGCTTGTCACAGGGGGATTCACCCCTCCACTTT.

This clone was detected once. CDR3 coding DNA: TGTGCCAGCAGCTTGCGGGGTAGCACAGATACGCAGTATTTT. It codes for CASSLRGSTDTQYF. The rearrangement links TRBV5-6 to TRBJ2-3; TRBD2 might be the D (5 bases). CDR1 is SGHDT, CDR2 YYEEEE, per germline. The CDR3 sequence is 14 residues long. Trimming stripped 1 base from V and 0 bases from J, with 6 bases between.

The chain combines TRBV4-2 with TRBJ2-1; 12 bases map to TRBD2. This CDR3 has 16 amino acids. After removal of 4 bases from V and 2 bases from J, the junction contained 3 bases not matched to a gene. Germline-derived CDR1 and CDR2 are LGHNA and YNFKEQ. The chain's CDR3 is CASSPSSGGAYNEQFF. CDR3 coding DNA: TGTGCCAGCAGCCCCTCTAGCGGGGGGGCCTACAATGAGCAGTTCTTC.

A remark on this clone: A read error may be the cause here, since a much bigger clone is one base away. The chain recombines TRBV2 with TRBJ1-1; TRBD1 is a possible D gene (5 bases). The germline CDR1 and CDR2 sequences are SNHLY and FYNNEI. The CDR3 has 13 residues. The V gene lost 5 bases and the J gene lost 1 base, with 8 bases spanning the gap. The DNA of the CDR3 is TGTGCCAGCAGTAAGACAGAGAACACTGAAGCTTTCTTT. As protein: CASSKTENTEAFF.

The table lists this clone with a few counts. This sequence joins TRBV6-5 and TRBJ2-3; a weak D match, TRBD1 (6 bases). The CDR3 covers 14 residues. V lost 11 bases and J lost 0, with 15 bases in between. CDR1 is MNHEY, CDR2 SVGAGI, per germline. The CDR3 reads CAARDTSSTDTQYF. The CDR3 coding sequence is TGTGCCGCAAGGGACACCTCTAGCACAGATACGCAGTATTTT.

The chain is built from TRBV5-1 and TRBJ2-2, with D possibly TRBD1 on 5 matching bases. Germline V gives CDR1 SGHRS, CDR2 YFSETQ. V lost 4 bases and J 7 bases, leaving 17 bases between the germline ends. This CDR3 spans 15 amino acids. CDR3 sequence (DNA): TGCGCCAGCAGCCCCCTTTCACTTAGGGGCGGGGAGCTGTTTTTT. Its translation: CASSPLSLRGGELFF.

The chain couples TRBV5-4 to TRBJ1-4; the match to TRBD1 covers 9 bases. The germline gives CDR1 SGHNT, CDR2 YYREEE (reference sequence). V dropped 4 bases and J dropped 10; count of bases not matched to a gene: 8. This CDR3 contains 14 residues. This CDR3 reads CASSPTGQGTKLFF. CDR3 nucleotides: TGTGCCAGCAGCCCAACTGGACAGGGGACAAAACTGTTTTTT. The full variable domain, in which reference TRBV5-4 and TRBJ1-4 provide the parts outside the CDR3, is ETGVTQSPTHLIKTRGQQVTLRCSSQSGHNTVSWYQQALGQGPQFIFQYYREEENGRGNFPPRFSGLQFPNYSSELNVNALELDDSALYLCASSPTGQGTKLFFGSGTQLSVL.

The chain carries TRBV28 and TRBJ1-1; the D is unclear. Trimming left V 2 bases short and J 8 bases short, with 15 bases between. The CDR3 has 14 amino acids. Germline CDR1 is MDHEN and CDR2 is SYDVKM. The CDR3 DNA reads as TGTGCCAGCAGTTTACCTCAGGAGAATACAGAAGCTTTCTTT. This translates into CASSLPQENTEAFF.

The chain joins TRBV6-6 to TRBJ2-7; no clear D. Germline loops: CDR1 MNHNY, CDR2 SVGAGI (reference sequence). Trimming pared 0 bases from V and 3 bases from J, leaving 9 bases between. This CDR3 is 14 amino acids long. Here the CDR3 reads CASSYSVNRYEQYF. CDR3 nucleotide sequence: TGTGCCAGCAGTTACTCGGTTAATCGCTACGAGCAGTACTTC.

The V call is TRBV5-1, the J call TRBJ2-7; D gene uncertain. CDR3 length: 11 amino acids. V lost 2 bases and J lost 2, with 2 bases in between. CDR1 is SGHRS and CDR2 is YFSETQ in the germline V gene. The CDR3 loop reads CASSFAYEQYF. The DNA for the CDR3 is TGCGCCAGCAGCTTCGCCTACGAGCAGTACTTC.

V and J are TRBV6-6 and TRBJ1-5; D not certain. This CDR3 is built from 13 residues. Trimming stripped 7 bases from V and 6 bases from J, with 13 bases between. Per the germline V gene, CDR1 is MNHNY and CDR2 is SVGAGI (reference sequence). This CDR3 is CASTPGLSQPQHF. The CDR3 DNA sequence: TGTGCCAGCACTCCGGGTTTAAGTCAGCCCCAGCATTTT.

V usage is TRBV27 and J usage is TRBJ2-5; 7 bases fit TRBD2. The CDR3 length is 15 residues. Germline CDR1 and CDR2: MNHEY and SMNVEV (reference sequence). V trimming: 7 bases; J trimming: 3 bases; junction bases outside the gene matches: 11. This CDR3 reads CASKGAGRGEETQYF. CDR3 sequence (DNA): TGTGCCAGCAAGGGAGCGGGACGGGGTGAAGAGACCCAGTACTTC.

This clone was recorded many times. The CDR3 here is CASQPRPVPSDYTGELFF. For the CDR3, the DNA is TGCGCCAGCCAACCCCGACCGGTCCCATCCGATTACACCGGGGAGCTGTTTTTT. The chain joins TRBV5-1 to TRBJ2-2; D call uncertain. CDR1 is SGHRS and CDR2 is YFSETQ in the germline V gene. Trimming left V 7 bases short and J 3 bases short, with 25 bases between. The CDR3 is 18 amino acids. The complete variable domain, with remaining parts taken from reference TRBV5-1 and TRBJ2-2, reads KAGVTQTPRYLIKTRGQQVTLSCSPISGHRSVSWYQQTPGQGLQFLFEYFSETQRNKGNFPGRFSGRQFSNSRSEMNVSTLELGDSALYLCASQPRPVPSDYTGELFFGEGSRLTVL.

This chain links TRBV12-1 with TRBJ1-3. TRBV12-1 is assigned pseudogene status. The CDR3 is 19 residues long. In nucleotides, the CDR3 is TGTGCCAGCGGACCCGAGGTGGTCCGGTCTGGTAGCTCTGGAAACACCATATATTTT. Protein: CASGPEVVRSGSSGNTIYF.

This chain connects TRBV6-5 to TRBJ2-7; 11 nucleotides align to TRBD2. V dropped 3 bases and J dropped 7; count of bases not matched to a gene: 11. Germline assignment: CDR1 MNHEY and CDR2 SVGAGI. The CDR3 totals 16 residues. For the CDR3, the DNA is TGTGCCAGCAGTTATTTACTAGCGGGGGCTCCGGGTGAGCAGTACTTC. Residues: CASSYLLAGAPGEQYF.

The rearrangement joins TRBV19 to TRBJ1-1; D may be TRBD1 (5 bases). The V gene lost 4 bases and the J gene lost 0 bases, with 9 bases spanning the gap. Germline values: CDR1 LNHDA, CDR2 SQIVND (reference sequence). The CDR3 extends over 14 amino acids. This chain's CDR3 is CASSRVGVNTEAFF. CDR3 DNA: TGTGCCAGTAGTAGGGTAGGGGTGAACACTGAAGCTTTCTTT.

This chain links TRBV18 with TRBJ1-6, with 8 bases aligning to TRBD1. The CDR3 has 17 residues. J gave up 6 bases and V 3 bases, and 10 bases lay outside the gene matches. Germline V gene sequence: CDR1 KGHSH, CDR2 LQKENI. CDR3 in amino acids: CASSPLEADRANSPLHF. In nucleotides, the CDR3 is TGTGCCAGCTCACCGTTGGAGGCGGACAGGGCTAATTCACCCCTCCACTTT.

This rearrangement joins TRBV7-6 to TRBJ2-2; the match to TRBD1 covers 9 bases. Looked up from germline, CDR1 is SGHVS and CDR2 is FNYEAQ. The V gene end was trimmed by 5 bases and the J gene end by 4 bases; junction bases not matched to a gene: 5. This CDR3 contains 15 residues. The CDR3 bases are TGTGCCAGCAGCCGGACAGGGGTCCTCACCGGGGAGCTGTTTTTT. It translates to CASSRTGVLTGELFF.

Here the CDR3 DNA reads TGTGCCAGCAGTGAATTCCCAGGAAGGAACGGGCTGGGCACTGAAGCTTTCTTT. This codes for CASSEFPGRNGLGTEAFF. The rearrangement uses TRBV6-1 and TRBJ1-1; D unclear. This CDR3 spans 18 amino acids. CDR1 and CDR2 from the germline V gene are MNHNS and SASEGT. The V end was cut by 2 bases, the J end by 4 bases, with 23 bases between.

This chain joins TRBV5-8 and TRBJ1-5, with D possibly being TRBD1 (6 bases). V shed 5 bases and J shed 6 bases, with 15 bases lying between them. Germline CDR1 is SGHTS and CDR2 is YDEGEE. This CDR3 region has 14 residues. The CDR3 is CASRMDSYSQPQHF. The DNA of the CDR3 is TGTGCCAGCAGAATGGACAGTTATTCTCAGCCCCAGCATTTT. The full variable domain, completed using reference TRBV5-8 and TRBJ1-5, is EAGVTQSPTHLIKTRGQQATLRCSPISGHTSVYWYQQALGLGLQFLLWYDEGEERNRGNFPPRFSGRQFPNYSSELNVNALELEDSALYLCASRMDSYSQPQHFGDGTRLSIL.

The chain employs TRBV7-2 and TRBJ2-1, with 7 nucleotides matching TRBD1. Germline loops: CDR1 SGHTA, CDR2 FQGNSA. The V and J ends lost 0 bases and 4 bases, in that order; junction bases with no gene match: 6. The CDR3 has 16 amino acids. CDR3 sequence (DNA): TGTGCCAGCAGCTTAGCTATAGGACAGGCATACAATGAGCAGTTCTTC. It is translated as CASSLAIGQAYNEQFF.

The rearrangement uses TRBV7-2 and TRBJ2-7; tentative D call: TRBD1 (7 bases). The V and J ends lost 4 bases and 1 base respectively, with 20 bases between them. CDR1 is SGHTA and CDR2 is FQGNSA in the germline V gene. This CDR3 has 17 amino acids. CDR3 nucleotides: TGTGCCAGCAGCTCCCGTCGGGGGACAGCGATTTCCTACGAGCAGTACTTC. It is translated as CASSSRRGTAISYEQYF. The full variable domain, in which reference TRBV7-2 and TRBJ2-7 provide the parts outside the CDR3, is GAGVSQSPSNKVTEKGKDVELRCDPISGHTALYWYRQSLGQGLEFLIYFQGNSAPDKSGLPSDRFSAERTGGSVSTLTIQRTQQEDSAVYLCASSSRRGTAISYEQYFGPGTRLTVT.

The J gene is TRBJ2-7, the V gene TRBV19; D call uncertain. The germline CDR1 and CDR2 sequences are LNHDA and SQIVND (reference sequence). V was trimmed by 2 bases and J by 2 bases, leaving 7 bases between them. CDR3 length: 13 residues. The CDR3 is CASSISQAYEQYF. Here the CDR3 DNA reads TGTGCCAGTAGTATATCGCAGGCCTACGAGCAGTACTTC.

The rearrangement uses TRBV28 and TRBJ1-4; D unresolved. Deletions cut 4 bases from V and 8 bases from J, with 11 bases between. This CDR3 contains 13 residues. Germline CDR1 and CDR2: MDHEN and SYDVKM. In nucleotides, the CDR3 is TGTGCCAGCAGTTCGACATCGCCAGAAAAACTGTTTTTT. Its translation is CASSSTSPEKLFF.

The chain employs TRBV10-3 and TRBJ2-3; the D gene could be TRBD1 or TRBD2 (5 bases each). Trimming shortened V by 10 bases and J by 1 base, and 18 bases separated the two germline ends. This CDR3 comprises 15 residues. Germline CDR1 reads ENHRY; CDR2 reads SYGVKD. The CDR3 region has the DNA TGTGCCACCAGGGACGGTGGGAGAGGCACAGATACGCAGTATTTT. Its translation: CATRDGGRGTDTQYF.

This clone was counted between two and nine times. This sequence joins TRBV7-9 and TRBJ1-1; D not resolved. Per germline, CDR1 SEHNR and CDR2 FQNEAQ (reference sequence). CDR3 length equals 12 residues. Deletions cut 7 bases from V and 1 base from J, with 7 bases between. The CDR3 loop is CASTAGNTEAFF. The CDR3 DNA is TGTGCCAGCACGGCAGGGAACACTGAAGCTTTCTTT.

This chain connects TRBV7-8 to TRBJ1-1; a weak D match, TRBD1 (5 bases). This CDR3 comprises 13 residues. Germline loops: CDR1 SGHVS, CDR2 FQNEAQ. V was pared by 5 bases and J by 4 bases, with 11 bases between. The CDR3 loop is CASSPDGGTEAFF. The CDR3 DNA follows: TGTGCCAGCAGCCCTGACGGGGGCACTGAAGCTTTCTTT. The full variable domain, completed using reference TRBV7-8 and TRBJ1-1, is GAGVSQSPRYKVAKRGQDVALRCDPISGHVSLFWYQQALGQGPEFLTYFQNEAQLDKSGLPSDRFFAERPEGSVSTLKIQRTQQEDSAVYLCASSPDGGTEAFFGQGTRLTVV.

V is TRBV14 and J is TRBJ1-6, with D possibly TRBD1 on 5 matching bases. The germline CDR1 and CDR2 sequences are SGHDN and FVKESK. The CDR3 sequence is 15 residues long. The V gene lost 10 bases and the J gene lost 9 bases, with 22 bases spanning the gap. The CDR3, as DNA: TGTGCCAACTTCGGGAAGGGGCAATTTGGTTCACCCCTCCACTTT. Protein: CANFGKGQFGSPLHF.

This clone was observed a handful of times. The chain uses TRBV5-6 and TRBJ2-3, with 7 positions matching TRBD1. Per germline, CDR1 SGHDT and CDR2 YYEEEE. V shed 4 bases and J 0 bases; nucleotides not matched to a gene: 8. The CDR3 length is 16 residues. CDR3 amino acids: CASSRQGRTSTDTQYF. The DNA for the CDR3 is TGTGCCAGCAGCCGACAGGGCCGAACTAGCACAGATACGCAGTATTTT. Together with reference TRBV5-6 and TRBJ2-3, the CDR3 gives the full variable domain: DAGVTQSPTHLIKTRGQQVTLRCSPKSGHDTVSWYQQALGQGPQFIFQYYEEEERQRGNFPDRFSGHQFPNYSSELNVNALLLGDSALYLCASSRQGRTSTDTQYFGPGTRLTVL.

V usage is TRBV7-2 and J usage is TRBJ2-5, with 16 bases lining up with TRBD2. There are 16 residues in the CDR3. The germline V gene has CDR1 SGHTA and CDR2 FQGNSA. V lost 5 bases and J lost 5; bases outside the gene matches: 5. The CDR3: CASSPPGLAGGETQYF. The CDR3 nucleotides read TGTGCCAGCAGCCCCCCGGGACTAGCGGGGGGGGAGACCCAGTACTTC. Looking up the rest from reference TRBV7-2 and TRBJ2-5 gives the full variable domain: GAGVSQSPSNKVTEKGKDVELRCDPISGHTALYWYRQSLGQGLEFLIYFQGNSAPDKSGLPSDRFSAERTGGSVSTLTIQRTQQEDSAVYLCASSPPGLAGGETQYFGPGTRLLVL.